This paragraph reports one T cell receptor (beta chain). The sample belongs to a study of blood T cell repertoires in COVID-19. Study details: Samples came from the United States, Italy and Spain, spanning acute and convalescent COVID-19. T cells, B-cell-depleted T cells, or PBMCs provided the cDNA or gDNA that served as material.

The trim removed 6 bases at V and 10 bases at J, leaving 14 bases unmatched. Germline V gene sequence: CDR1 SGHTA, CDR2 FQGNSA. This CDR3 has 15 amino acids. Authors' processing steps: Researchers report that nucleated cell counts were estimated from reference gene primer amplification. TCRdb's copy holds only in-frame clones and misses some; the assay was immunoSEQ multiplex PCR. V, J and clone size derive from that table, while D and trimming were established from the DNA sequence. The sample has some 120,000 clones, around 90% seen once. The sequence was obtained from a human donor in a cohort sampled during active COVID-19. J is TRBJ2-1 and V is TRBV7-2; 8 bases fit TRBD2. Sequenced material: peripheral blood. As DNA, the CDR3 is TGTGCCAGCAGACCGACGACTAGCGCGCGAGGGGAGCAGTTCTTC. Encoded protein: CASRPTTSARGEQFF.